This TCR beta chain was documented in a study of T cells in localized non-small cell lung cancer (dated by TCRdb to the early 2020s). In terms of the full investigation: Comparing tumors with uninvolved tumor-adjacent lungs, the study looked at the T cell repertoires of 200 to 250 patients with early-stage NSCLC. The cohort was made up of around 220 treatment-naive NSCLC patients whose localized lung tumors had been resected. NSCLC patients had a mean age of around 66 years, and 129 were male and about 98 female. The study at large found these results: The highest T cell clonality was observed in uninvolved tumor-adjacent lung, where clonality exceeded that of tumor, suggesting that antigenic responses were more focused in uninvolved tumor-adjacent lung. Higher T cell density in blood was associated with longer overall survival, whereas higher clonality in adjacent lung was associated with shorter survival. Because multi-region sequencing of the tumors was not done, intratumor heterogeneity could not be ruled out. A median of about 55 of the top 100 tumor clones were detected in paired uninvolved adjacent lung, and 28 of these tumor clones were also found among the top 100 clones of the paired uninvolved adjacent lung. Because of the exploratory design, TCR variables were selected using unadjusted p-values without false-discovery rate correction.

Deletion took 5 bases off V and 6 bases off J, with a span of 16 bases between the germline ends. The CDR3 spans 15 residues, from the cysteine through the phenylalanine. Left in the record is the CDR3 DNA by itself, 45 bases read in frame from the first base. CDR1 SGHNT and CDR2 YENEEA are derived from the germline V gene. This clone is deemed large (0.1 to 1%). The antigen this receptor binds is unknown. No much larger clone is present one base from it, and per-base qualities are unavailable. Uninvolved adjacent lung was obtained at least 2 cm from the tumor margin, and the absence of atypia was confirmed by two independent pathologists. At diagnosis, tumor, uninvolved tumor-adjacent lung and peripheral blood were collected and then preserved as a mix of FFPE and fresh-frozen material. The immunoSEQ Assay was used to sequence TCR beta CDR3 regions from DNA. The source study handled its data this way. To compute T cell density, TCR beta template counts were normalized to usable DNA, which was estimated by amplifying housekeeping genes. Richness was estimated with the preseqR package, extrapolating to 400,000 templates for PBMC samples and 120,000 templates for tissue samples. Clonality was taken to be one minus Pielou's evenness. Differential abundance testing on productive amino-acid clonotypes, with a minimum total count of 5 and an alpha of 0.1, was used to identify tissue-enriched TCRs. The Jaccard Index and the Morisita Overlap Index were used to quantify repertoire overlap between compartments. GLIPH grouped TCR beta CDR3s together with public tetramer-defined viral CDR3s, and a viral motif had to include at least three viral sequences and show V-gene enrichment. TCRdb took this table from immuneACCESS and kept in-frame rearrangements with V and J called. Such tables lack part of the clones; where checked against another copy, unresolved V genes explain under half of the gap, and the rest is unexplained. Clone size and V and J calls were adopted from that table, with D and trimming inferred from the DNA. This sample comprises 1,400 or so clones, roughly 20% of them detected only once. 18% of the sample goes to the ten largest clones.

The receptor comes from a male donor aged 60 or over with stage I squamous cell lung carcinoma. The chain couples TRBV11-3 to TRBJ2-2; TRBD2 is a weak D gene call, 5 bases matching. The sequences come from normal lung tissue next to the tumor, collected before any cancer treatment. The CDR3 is CASSIRRTRAGELFF. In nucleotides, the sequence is TGTGCCAGCAGCATCCGACGTACGAGGGCCGGGGAGCTGTTTTTT.